This T cell receptor beta chain came from a study of a mutant IDH1 vaccine in newly diagnosed glioma. For the study at large: Treated patients, roughly 60% male and approximately 38% female, averaged about 40 years of age.

The CDR3 runs to 16 residues. In germline, CDR1 is SGHTA, CDR2 FQGNSA. V was cut by 3 bases and J by 0 bases, with 12 bases left in between. TCRdb's copy holds only in-frame clones and misses some; the assay was immunoSEQ multiplex PCR. The data contain roughly 26,000 clones, 75% to 90% of them singletons. Comment on this clone: Its specificity is unknown.

Noted time point: week 35, safety follow-up. Topical imiquimod accompanied each vaccine dose, which consisted of 300 ug of mutant IDH1 20-mer peptide. This receptor was obtained from a man aged 25 to 40 with glioma. The V call is TRBV7-2, the J call TRBJ1-3; D uncertain. Sequences were derived from PBMCs, sampled from a glioma patient whose treatment included an IDH1 peptide vaccine. The CDR3: CASSLGNMNSGNTIYF. In nucleotides, the CDR3 is TGTGCCAGCAGCTTGGGTAACATGAACTCTGGAAACACCATATATTTT.